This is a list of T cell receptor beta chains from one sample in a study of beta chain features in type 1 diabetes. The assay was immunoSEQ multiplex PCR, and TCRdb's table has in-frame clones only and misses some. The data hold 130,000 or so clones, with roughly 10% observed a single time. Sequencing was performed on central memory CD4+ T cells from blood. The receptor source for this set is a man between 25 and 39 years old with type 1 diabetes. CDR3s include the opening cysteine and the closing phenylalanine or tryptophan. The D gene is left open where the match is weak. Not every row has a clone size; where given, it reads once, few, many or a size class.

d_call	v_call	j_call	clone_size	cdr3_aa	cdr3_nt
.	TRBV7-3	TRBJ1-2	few	CASSLQGQEGYTF	TGTGCCAGCAGCTTACAGGGGCAAGAGGGCTACACCTTC
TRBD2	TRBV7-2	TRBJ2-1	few	CASSPGLAWYNEQFF	TGTGCCAGCAGCCCTGGACTAGCCTGGTACAATGAGCAGTTCTTC
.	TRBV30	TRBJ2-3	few	CAGGESWDTQYF	TGTGCCGGAGGCGAGAGTTGGGATACGCAGTATTTT
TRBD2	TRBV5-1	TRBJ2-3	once	CASSLVRLAGGTDTQYF	TGCGCCAGCAGCTTGGTGCGACTAGCGGGGGGCACAGATACGCAGTATTTT
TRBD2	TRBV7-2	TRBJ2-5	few	CASSLVAGKETQYF	TGTGCCAGCAGCTTAGTAGCGGGGAAAGAGACCCAGTACTTC
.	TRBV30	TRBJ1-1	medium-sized	CAWSRLGAGDTEAFF	TGTGCCTGGAGTAGATTGGGGGCCGGGGACACTGAAGCTTTCTTT
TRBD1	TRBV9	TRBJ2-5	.	CASSAGTGGGETQYF	TGTGCCAGCAGCGCCGGGACAGGGGGAGGTGAGACCCAGTACTTC
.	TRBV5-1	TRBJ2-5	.	CASSLTVEETQYF	TGCGCCAGCAGCTTGACAGTAGAAGAGACCCAGTACTTC
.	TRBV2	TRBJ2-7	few	CASSELSGNEQYF	TGTGCCAGCAGTGAACTGTCGGGAAACGAGCAGTACTTC
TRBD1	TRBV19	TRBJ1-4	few	CASKTGREKLFF	TGTGCCAGTAAGACAGGGCGTGAAAAACTGTTTTTT
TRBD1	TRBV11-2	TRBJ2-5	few	CASSSPGQGEETQYF	TGTGCCAGCAGCTCGCCGGGACAGGGGGAAGAGACCCAGTACTTC
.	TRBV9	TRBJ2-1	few	CASSAAATSHNEQFF	TGTGCCAGCAGCGCCGCCGCAACTAGTCACAATGAGCAGTTCTTC
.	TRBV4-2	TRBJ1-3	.	CASSQGQNPGNTIYF	TGTGCCAGCAGCCAAGGACAGAACCCTGGAAACACCATATATTTT
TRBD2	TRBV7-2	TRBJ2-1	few	CASSMTSGGYEQFF	TGTGCCAGCAGCATGACTAGCGGGGGTTATGAGCAGTTCTTC
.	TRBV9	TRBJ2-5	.	CASSVRSGSAETQYF	TGTGCCAGCAGCGTCCGATCGGGTTCAGCGGAGACCCAGTACTTC
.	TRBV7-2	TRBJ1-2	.	CASSLGRGYTF	TGTGCCAGCAGCTTAGGTAGAGGCTACACCTTC
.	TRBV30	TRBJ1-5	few	CAWSYASSYSNQPQHF	TGTGCCTGGAGTTACGCTAGCAGTTATAGCAATCAGCCCCAGCATTTT
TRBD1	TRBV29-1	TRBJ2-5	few	CSVDRGLETQYF	TGCAGCGTCGACAGGGGGCTAGAGACCCAGTACTTC
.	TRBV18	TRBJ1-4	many	CASSKPRAATNEKLFF	TGTGCCAGCTCGAAACCAAGAGCGGCAACTAATGAAAAACTGTTTTTT
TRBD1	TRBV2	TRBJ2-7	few	CASSEGWDRTYEQYF	TGTGCCAGCAGTGAGGGGTGGGACAGGACGTACGAGCAGTACTTC
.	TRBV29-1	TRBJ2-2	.	CSGGSETGELFF	TGCAGCGGAGGATCGGAGACCGGGGAGCTGTTTTTT
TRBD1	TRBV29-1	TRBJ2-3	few	CSGGGRTRDRGLGSTDTQYF	TGCAGCGGGGGGGGGAGGACCCGGGACAGGGGGCTTGGGAGCACAGATACGCAGTATTTT
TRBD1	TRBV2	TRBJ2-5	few	CASGTVQETQYF	TGTGCCAGCGGGACAGTACAAGAGACCCAGTACTTC
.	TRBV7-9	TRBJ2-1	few	CASTSAEYNEQFF	TGTGCCAGCACCTCAGCGGAGTACAATGAGCAGTTCTTC
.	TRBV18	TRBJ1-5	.	CASSPNQGGNQPQHF	TGTGCCAGCTCGCCAAATCAGGGAGGGAATCAGCCCCAGCATTTT
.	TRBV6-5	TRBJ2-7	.	CASSSSGSGGAYEQYF	.
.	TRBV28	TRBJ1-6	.	CASSLKQAVPSYNSPLHF	TGTGCCAGCAGTTTGAAGCAGGCAGTACCCTCCTATAATTCACCCCTCCACTTT
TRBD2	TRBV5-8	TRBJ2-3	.	CASSWASGGTDTQYF	TGTGCCAGCAGCTGGGCTAGCGGGGGCACAGATACGCAGTATTTT
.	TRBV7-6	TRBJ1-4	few	CASSAPGSREKLFF	TGTGCCAGCAGCGCGCCGGGATCTCGGGAAAAACTGTTTTTT
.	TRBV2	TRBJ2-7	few	CASSQKTATSYEQYF	TGTGCCAGCTCCCAAAAGACAGCGACCTCCTACGAGCAGTACTTC
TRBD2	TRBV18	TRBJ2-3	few	CASSYYRTSGSTDTQYF	TGTGCCAGCTCATACTACCGGACTAGCGGAAGCACAGATACGCAGTATTTT
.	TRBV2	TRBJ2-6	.	CASSVLSSGANVLTF	TGTGCCAGCAGTGTTCTGAGTTCTGGGGCCAACGTCCTGACTTTC
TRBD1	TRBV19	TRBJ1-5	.	CASKSRTGDSNQPQHF	TGTGCCAGTAAATCTAGGACAGGGGATAGCAATCAGCCCCAGCATTTT
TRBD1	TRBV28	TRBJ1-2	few	CASSSGQGSNYGYTF	TGTGCCAGCAGTTCAGGACAGGGTAGTAACTATGGCTACACCTTC
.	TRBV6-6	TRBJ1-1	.	CASSYEGLGAFF	TGTGCCAGCAGTTACGAGGGCCTCGGAGCTTTCTTT
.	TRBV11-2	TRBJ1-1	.	CASSLLYRQEAFF	TGTGCCAGCAGCTTACTTTATCGACAGGAAGCTTTCTTT
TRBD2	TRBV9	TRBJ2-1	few	CASSPATSGASYNEQFF	TGTGCCAGCAGCCCAGCGACTAGCGGGGCCTCCTACAATGAGCAGTTCTTC
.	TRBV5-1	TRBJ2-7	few	CASSLEPQGPVYEQYF	TGCGCCAGCAGCTTGGAACCCCAGGGGCCGGTCTACGAGCAGTACTTC
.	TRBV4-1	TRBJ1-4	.	CASSPLSSGNEKLFF	TGCGCCAGCAGCCCCCTGAGCAGCGGTAATGAAAAACTGTTTTTT
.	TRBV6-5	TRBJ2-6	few	CASSPQGANVLTF	TGTGCCAGCAGTCCCCAGGGCGCCAACGTCCTGACTTTC
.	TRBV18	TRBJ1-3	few	CASSQGAGNTIYF	TGTGCCAGCTCTCAAGGGGCTGGAAACACCATATATTTT
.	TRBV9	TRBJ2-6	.	CASSGDLAGANVLTF	TGTGCCAGCAGCGGTGATCTAGCCGGGGCCAACGTCCTGACTTTC
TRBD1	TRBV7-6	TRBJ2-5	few	CASSPRDSSSEETQYF	TGTGCCAGCAGCCCCCGGGACAGCTCATCCGAAGAGACCCAGTACTTC
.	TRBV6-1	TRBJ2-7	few	CASSGGVRHEQYF	TGTGCCAGCAGTGGGGGAGTAAGACACGAGCAGTACTTC
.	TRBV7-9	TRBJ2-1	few	CASSIGGAYNEQFF	TGTGCCAGCTCAATAGGGGGGGCTTACAATGAGCAGTTCTTC
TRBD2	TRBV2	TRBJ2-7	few	CASRGTSGGYEQYF	TGTGCCAGCAGGGGGACTAGCGGGGGCTACGAGCAGTACTTC
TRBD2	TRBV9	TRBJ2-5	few	CASSVSSGSHQETQYF	TGTGCCAGCAGCGTCTCTAGCGGATCTCACCAAGAGACCCAGTACTTC
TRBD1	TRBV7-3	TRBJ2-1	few	CASSDRDRDRNEQFF	TGTGCCAGCAGCGACCGGGACAGGGATAGGAATGAGCAGTTCTTC
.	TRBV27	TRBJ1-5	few	CASCGVGQPQHF	TGTGCCAGCTGCGGGGTCGGTCAGCCCCAGCATTTT
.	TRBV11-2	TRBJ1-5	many	CASGVNTHQPQHF	TGTGCTTCGGGGGTGAACACGCATCAGCCCCAGCATTTT
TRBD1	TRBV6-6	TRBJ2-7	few	CASSPRDSTYEQYF	TGTGCCAGCAGTCCCCGGGACAGTACCTACGAGCAGTACTTC
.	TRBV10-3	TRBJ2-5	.	CAISDSIGGETQYF	TGTGCCATCAGTGACTCTATCGGGGGAGAGACCCAGTACTTC